This T cell receptor beta chain was captured by sequencing in a study of shared clonotypes between healthy human individuals. CDR3 size: 15 residues. Germline CDR1 and CDR2: SEHNR and FQNEAQ (reference sequence). Trimming stripped 5 bases from V and 4 bases from J, with 17 bases between. Overall study results and limits: Donor scarcity curtailed the genetic and exposure-history diversity represented herein.

Clones were sequenced by immunoSEQ multiplex PCR, and TCRdb holds only the in-frame ones, with some missing. Among 1,400,000 or so clones listed, approximately 98.5% were seen once. A note on this clone: The antigen is not known.

Sequenced: naive CD4+ T cells sorted from blood. Subset noted: CD45RA+ positively selected. The receptor comes from a man aged 25-45 years in good health. This chain joins TRBV7-9 and TRBJ2-5; a possible D gene is TRBD1 (7 bases). The chain's CDR3 is CASSPRQGAGETQYF. In DNA form, the CDR3 reads TGTGCCAGCAGCCCCAGACAGGGAGCGGGAGAGACCCAGTACTTC. The full variable domain, its missing parts supplied by reference TRBV7-9 and TRBJ2-5, is DTGVSQNPRHKITKRGQNVTFRCDPISEHNRLYWYRQTLGQGPEFLTYFQNEAQLEKSRLLSDRFSAERPKGSFSTLEIQRTEQGDSAMYLCASSPRQGAGETQYFGPGTRLLVL.